This T cell receptor beta chain was identified in a study of T cell responses to AZD1222 COVID-19 vaccine. Background on the study: Second-dose intervals of approximately 4 or approximately 12 weeks were pooled. Study-level findings and limits: The donor cohort was predominantly white British with a female majority, and clonal diversity may have been underestimated. Just a handful of AZD1222 recipients were seropositive at baseline. Repertoires were sampled only after the peak T cell response.

The protocol was immunoSEQ multiplex PCR, while the TCRdb copy is restricted to in-frame clones and leaves out a portion. The sample includes 75,000 to 100,000 clones, 85% to 90% seen only once; the top ten take 26%. A word on this clone: Its cognate antigen is unknown.

Here the sequenced sample was peripheral blood, taken on day 0 of AZD1222 vaccination. This sequence originates from an adult in good health.

This chain's CDR3 is CASSLSLDYEQYF. In DNA form, the CDR3 reads TGTGCCAGCAGCTTATCACTAGACTACGAGCAGTACTTC. The rearrangement uses TRBV7-8 and TRBJ2-7, with D possibly TRBD2 on 5 matching bases. There are 13 residues in the CDR3. Germline lookup yields CDR1 SGHVS and CDR2 FQNEAQ. Trimming stripped 2 bases from V and 3 bases from J, with 8 bases between.